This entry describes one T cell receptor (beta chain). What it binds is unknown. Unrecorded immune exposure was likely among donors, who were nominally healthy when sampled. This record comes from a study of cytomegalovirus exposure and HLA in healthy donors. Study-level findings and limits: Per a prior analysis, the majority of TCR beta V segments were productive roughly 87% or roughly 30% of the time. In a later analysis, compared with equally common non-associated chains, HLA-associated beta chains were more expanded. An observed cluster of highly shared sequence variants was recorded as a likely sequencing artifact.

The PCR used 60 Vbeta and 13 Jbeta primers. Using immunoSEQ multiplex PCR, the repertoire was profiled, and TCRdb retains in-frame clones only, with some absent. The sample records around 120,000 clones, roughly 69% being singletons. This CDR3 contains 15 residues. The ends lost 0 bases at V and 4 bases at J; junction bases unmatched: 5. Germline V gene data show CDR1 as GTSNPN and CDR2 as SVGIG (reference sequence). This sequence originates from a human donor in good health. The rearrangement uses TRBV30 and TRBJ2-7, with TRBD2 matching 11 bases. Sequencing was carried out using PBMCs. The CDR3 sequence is CAWSVLAGVGYEQYF. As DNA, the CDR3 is TGTGCCTGGAGTGTACTAGCGGGAGTGGGGTACGAGCAGTACTTC. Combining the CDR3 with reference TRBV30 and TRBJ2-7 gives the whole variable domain SQTIHQWPATLVQPVGSPLSLECTVEGTSNPNLYWYRQAAGRGLQLLFYSVGIGQISSEVPQNLSASRPQDRQFILSSKKLLLSDSGFYLCAWSVLAGVGYEQYFGPGTRLTVT.